This TCR beta chain was obtained from a study of blood T cell repertoires in COVID-19. The germline CDR1 and CDR2 sequences are SGHRS and YFSETQ. Germline trimming cut 5 bases from V and 4 bases from J; bases unmatched to any gene: 11. This CDR3 is built from 15 residues. The table came from immunoSEQ multiplex PCR; TCRdb's copy has only in-frame clones and leaves some out. There are some 73,000 clones in the sample; around 85% occur only once, and approximately 35% lies in the top ten. The receptor was isolated from a woman older than 75 with active or convalescent COVID-19. This chain connects TRBV5-1 to TRBJ1-2; 7 bases fit TRBD1. The sample was peripheral blood. The CDR3 is CASSSGTALSYGYTF. CDR3 DNA: TGCGCCAGCAGTTCTGGGACAGCTTTATCCTATGGCTACACCTTC.